Listed below are T cell receptor beta chains from one sample, sequenced in a study of blood T cell repertoires in COVID-19. Clones were sequenced by immunoSEQ multiplex PCR, and TCRdb holds only the in-frame ones, with some missing. The table lists approximately 89,000 clones, approximately 92% of them singletons. What was sequenced was peripheral blood. These receptors were collected from a woman aged 55-69 years with active COVID-19. Each CDR3 is given with its conserved first and last residue. The D gene is left open where the match is weak. Clone size, where shown, is once, few, many, or a class for clones that have expanded.

NA | 13 | once | TRBJ1-5 | TRBV6-1 | TGTGCCAGCAGTGAACGAGGGAACCAGCCCCAGCATTTT | CASSERGNQPQHF
TRBD2 | 16 | once | TRBJ2-7 | TRBV29-1 | TGCAGCGTTGGGGGGGGTACCGGGACTAGCGGTTACGAGCAGTACTTC | CSVGGGTGTSGYEQYF
NA | 13 | once | TRBJ2-5 | TRBV6-2/TRBV6-3 | TGTGCCAGCAGTACATTCTTCCAAGAGACCCAGTACTTC | CASSTFFQETQYF
NA | 15 | few | TRBJ1-5 | TRBV5-3 | TGTGCCAGAAGCTTGAGCGGGAATAGCAATCAGCCCCAGCATTTT | CARSLSGNSNQPQHF
TRBD2 | 16 | NA | TRBJ2-7 | TRBV28 | TGTGCCAGCAGTCCGAGGGGAGCGGGAGAGACCTACGAGCAGTACTTC | CASSPRGAGETYEQYF
TRBD2 | 19 | NA | TRBJ2-3 | TRBV4-1 | TGCGCCAGCAGCCAAGACACTAGCGGGACGGGGGCGAAGGCAGATACGCAGTATTTT | CASSQDTSGTGAKADTQYF
NA | 13 | NA | TRBJ2-7 | TRBV5-4 | TGTGCCAGCAGCTCCGTCAGGGACTACGAGCAGTACTTC | CASSSVRDYEQYF
TRBD1 | 18 | NA | TRBJ1-1 | TRBV9 | TGTGCCAGCAGCCCGGGCATCTACAGGGGAAAAATGAACACTGAAGCTTTCTTT | CASSPGIYRGKMNTEAFF
NA | 12 | NA | TRBJ2-7 | TRBV2 | TGTGCCAGCAGTATACCAGGTTACGAGCAGTACTTC | CASSIPGYEQYF
TRBD2 | 15 | NA | TRBJ2-2 | TRBV5-1 | TGCGCCAGCAGCTCTAGCGGCTCGAACACCGGGGAGCTGTTTTTT | CASSSSGSNTGELFF
TRBD1 | 12 | NA | TRBJ1-1 | TRBV2 | TGTGCCAGCAGGCGGACAGGGAATGAAGCTTTCTTT | CASRRTGNEAFF
TRBD1 | 14 | NA | TRBJ1-1 | TRBV6-1 | TGTGCCAGCAGTGAAAGGGGGCGGAGGACTGAAGCTTTCTTT | CASSERGRRTEAFF
TRBD2 | 13 | once | TRBJ2-1 | TRBV2 | TGTGCCAGCGGACTAGCGGAGAACAATGAGCAGTTCTTC | CASGLAENNEQFF
TRBD1 | 19 | NA | TRBJ1-5 | TRBV24-1 | TGTGCCACCAGTGATTTGCTCGATGCCGACAGGGAAGGCAATCAGCCCCAGCATTTT | CATSDLLDADREGNQPQHF
TRBD1 | 15 | NA | TRBJ1-1 | TRBV9 | TGTGCCAGCAGCGCGTCGACAGGGTCGAAGGCTGAAGCTTTCTTT | CASSASTGSKAEAFF
TRBD1 | 17 | NA | TRBJ2-3 | TRBV11-2 | TGTGCCAGCAGCCGGGGACAGGGGGCCTACAGCACAGATACGCAGTATTTT | CASSRGQGAYSTDTQYF
NA | 16 | once | TRBJ1-1 | TRBV11-2 | TGTGCCAGCAGCTTAGGGACTCCAAGAGGGGGCACTGAAGCTTTCTTT | CASSLGTPRGGTEAFF
TRBD1 | 15 | NA | TRBJ2-7 | TRBV7-2 | TGTGCCAGCAGCTTAGGGGGACAGGGGAAGTACGAGCAGTACTTC | CASSLGGQGKYEQYF
NA | 17 | NA | TRBJ2-1 | TRBV25-1 | TGTGCCAGCAGTGTGACAGTTCCTGGAGCATCCTACAATGAGCAGTTCTTC | CASSVTVPGASYNEQFF
NA | 13 | NA | TRBJ2-5 | TRBV5-1 | TGCGCCAGCAGCCCGTGGGGAGAAGAGACCCAGTACTTC | CASSPWGEETQYF
TRBD2 | 18 | NA | TRBJ2-1 | TRBV7-6 | TGTGCCAGCAGCTTAGGGGTTATGGGACTAGCGGGGTACAATGAGCAGTTCTTC | CASSLGVMGLAGYNEQFF
NA | 16 | NA | TRBJ2-5 | TRBV28 | TGTGCCAGCAGTTTATGGGGCCGGCAGGGGACAGAGACCCAGTACTTC | CASSLWGRQGTETQYF
NA | 14 | NA | TRBJ2-7 | TRBV5-1 | TGCGCCAGCAGCTTGGATGCGCTAACTTACGAGCAGTACTTC | CASSLDALTYEQYF
NA | 15 | once | TRBJ1-3 | TRBV21-1 | TGTGCCAGCAGCCCCCGGACAGGGGGTGGAAACACCATATATTTT | CASSPRTGGGNTIYF
TRBD2 | 15 | NA | TRBJ2-2 | TRBV7-3 | TGTGCCAGCAGCTCAAGCGGGAGGAACACCGGGGAGCTGTTTTTT | CASSSSGRNTGELFF
NA | 15 | NA | TRBJ1-5 | TRBV28 | TGTGCCAGCAGTTCTGGGGGCAGTAGCAATCAGCCCCAGCATTTT | CASSSGGSSNQPQHF
NA | 16 | few | TRBJ2-2 | TRBV3-1/TRBV3-2 | TGTGCCAGCAGCCAATTGAGGAGGGAATACACCGGGGAGCTGTTTTTT | CASSQLRREYTGELFF
NA | 14 | few | TRBJ1-3 | TRBV28 | TGTGCCAGCTCCCAGGGCAGTCCTGGAAACACCATATATTTT | CASSQGSPGNTIYF
NA | 18 | NA | TRBJ2-7 | TRBV11-2 | TGTGCCAGCAGCCCACTAAAATTCCAGGACAGTGCCTCCTACGAGCAGTACTTC | CASSPLKFQDSASYEQYF
TRBD1 | 14 | NA | TRBJ1-5 | TRBV6-5 | TGTGCCAGCAGCCTAGGACAGGGAGGGCCGCCCCAGCATTTT | CASSLGQGGPPQHF
TRBD1 | 12 | NA | TRBJ2-1 | TRBV12-3/TRBV12-4 | TGTGCCAGCAGCCGACAGGGCGGTGAGCAGTTCTTC | CASSRQGGEQFF
NA | 13 | NA | TRBJ1-2 | TRBV7-9 | TGTGCCAGCAGCTCGGCAGGGCCCTATGGCTACACCTTC | CASSSAGPYGYTF
TRBD1 | 15 | NA | TRBJ1-2 | TRBV2 | TGTGCCAGCAGTGAGCCGACAGGGGACGCCTATGGCTACACCTTC | CASSEPTGDAYGYTF
NA | 14 | NA | TRBJ1-1 | TRBV18 | TGTGCCAGCTCACCACAAACAGGGATAACTGAAGCTTTCTTT | CASSPQTGITEAFF
NA | 13 | NA | TRBJ2-1 | TRBV9 | TGTGCCAGCAGCGGGACATCCTACAATGAGCAGTTCTTC | CASSGTSYNEQFF
NA | 15 | NA | TRBJ2-2 | TRBV6-5 | TGTGCCAGCAGTTCCCCCGGGCGGGCCACCGGGGAGCTGTTTTTT | CASSSPGRATGELFF
TRBD2 | 13 | NA | TRBJ2-1 | TRBV3-1/TRBV3-2 | TGTGCCAGCAGTCGACTAGCGGGTAGTGAGCAGTTCTTC | CASSRLAGSEQFF
TRBD1 | 15 | NA | TRBJ2-2 | TRBV6-6 | TGTGCCAGCAGTTTGGACAGGTCGAACACCGGGGAGCTGTTTTTT | CASSLDRSNTGELFF
NA | 14 | NA | TRBJ1-2 | TRBV3-1/TRBV3-2 | TGTGCCAGCAGCCTCAGCGGGAAGAACTATGGCTACACCTTC | CASSLSGKNYGYTF
NA | 14 | NA | TRBJ2-7 | TRBV6-5 | TGTGCCAGCAGTTACCCGACTCGGCCCTACGAGCAGTACTTC | CASSYPTRPYEQYF
TRBD1 | 14 | NA | TRBJ1-3 | TRBV19 | TGTGCCAGTAGCCAGACAGGGTTCGGAAACACCATATATTTT | CASSQTGFGNTIYF
NA | 17 | NA | TRBJ2-2 | TRBV5-1 | TGCGCCAGCAGCTTGGCAGGTAGGCTCCTTGGCACCGGGGAGCTGTTTTTT | CASSLAGRLLGTGELFF
NA | 13 | NA | TRBJ1-2 | TRBV19 | TGTGCCAGTAGTAAGACAGCTCGCTATGGCTACACCTTC | CASSKTARYGYTF
NA | 14 | once | TRBJ2-3 | TRBV29-1 | TGCAGCGCGCCCCTACCACCTAGCACAGATACGCAGTATTTT | CSAPLPPSTDTQYF
TRBD2 | 14 | once | TRBJ2-5 | TRBV4-1 | TGCGCCAGCAGCCAGCGTATACTAGCGGAGACCCAGTACTTC | CASSQRILAETQYF
TRBD1 | 13 | NA | TRBJ1-2 | TRBV6-5 | TGTGCCAGCAGGACGGGACAGCTATATGGCTACACCTTC | CASRTGQLYGYTF
TRBD1 | 14 | NA | TRBJ2-5 | TRBV28 | TGTGCCAGCCGGGACAGGGGGTTCCAAGAGACCCAGTACTTC | CASRDRGFQETQYF
TRBD1 | 17 | NA | TRBJ2-2 | TRBV24-1 | TGTGCCACCAGTGACGTCCGCGACAGGGCAGTGATCGGGGAGCTGTTTTTT | CATSDVRDRAVIGELFF